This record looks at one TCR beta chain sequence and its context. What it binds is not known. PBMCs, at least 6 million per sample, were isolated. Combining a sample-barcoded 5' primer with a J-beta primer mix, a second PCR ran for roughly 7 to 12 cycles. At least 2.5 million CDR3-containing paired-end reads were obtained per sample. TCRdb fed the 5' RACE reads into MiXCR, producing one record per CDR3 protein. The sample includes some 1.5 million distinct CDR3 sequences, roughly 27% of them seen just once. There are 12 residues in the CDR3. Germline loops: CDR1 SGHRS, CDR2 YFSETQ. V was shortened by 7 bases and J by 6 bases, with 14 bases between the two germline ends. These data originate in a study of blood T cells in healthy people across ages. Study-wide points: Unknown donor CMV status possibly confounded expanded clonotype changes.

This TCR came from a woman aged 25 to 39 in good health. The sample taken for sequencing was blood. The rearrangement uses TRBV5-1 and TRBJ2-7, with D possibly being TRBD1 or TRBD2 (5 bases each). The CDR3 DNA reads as TGCGCCAGCGCTACAGGCGCGGGCGAGCAGTACTTC. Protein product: CASATGAGEQYF.